The rows below give T cell receptor beta chains drawn from one sample of a study of blood T cell repertoires in COVID-19. This table comes from immunoSEQ multiplex PCR, and its TCRdb copy is limited to in-frame clones, with some not included. The data contain just under 150,000 clones, approximately 90% of them singletons. Sequencing was performed on peripheral blood. All receptors derive from a human donor in a cohort sampled during active COVID-19. Both conserved end residues are trimmed from each CDR3. The D gene is left open where the match is weak. Some rows mark clone size as missing; the rest say once, few, many or name a class of expanded clone.

>TRBV7-9|TRBJ2-2|TRBD1|few
ASSHTGGTATGELF
>TRBV6-1|TRBJ2-5|NA|NA
ASSETEAVQETQY
>TRBV6-6|TRBJ2-2|TRBD1|NA
ASSSPGQGYTGELF
>TRBV6-5|TRBJ2-2|NA|NA
ASRGALNTGELF
>TRBV6-5|TRBJ2-5|TRBD1|NA
ASSYSYRGQETQY
>TRBV7-2|TRBJ2-3|TRBD2|NA
ASRPSRGGRPDTQY
>TRBV7-9|TRBJ1-1|NA|NA
ASSSNRHGGTEAF
>TRBV19|TRBJ1-5|TRBD1|few
ASSDRGLQPQH
>TRBV10-3|TRBJ1-4|NA|NA
AIRPATNEKLF
>TRBV6-5|TRBJ1-1|TRBD1|NA
ASARGSASF
>TRBV11-2|TRBJ2-7|TRBD2|once
ASSLLAGGQEQY
>TRBV5-1|TRBJ2-5|NA|NA
ASSSEGTPQETQY
>TRBV6-5|TRBJ1-2|NA|once
ASSLAGHYGYT
>TRBV21-1|TRBJ2-5|NA|NA
ASSHAKVLPGLQETQY
>TRBV3-1/TRBV3-2|TRBJ1-5|TRBD1|NA
ASSQAGTGVNQPQH
>TRBV30|TRBJ1-3|NA|NA
AWSVRQGQAGNTIY
>TRBV21-1|TRBJ2-7|NA|NA
ASSAMDSYEQY
>TRBV7-9|TRBJ2-1|NA|NA
ASSFWAGHNEQF
>TRBV11-3|TRBJ2-3|NA|NA
ASSLAGTDTQY
>TRBV2|TRBJ2-1|TRBD2|once
ASSWTSGGAKYSEQF
>TRBV7-2|TRBJ1-6|NA|NA
ASSLAPGGRSYNSPLH
>TRBV14|TRBJ1-1|TRBD1|NA
ASSQRGTAGEAF
>TRBV2|TRBJ1-1|NA|NA
ASSEQDFTEAF
>TRBV7-2|TRBJ2-7|TRBD2|NA
ASSARLAGEQY
>TRBV5-1|TRBJ2-7|TRBD2|once
ASSHDGSGGYEQY
>TRBV7-8|TRBJ1-1|NA|NA
ASSPRQVNMNTEAF
>TRBV1|TRBJ1-1|NA|NA
TSSLSGDTNTEAF
>TRBV29-1|TRBJ1-1|TRBD1|NA
STEGQPNTEAF
>TRBV2|TRBJ2-5|NA|NA
ASSEARETQY
>TRBV6-6|TRBJ2-1|NA|NA
ASSRTGGRSSYNEQF
>TRBV29-1|TRBJ2-2|NA|NA
SVGRAGELF
>TRBV5-1|TRBJ1-2|TRBD1|once
ASSLAPGQGASYT
>TRBV15|TRBJ1-6|NA|NA
ATSRVRIGRSYNSPLH
>TRBV5-1|TRBJ1-1|NA|NA
ASSPSITNTEAF
>TRBV4-1|TRBJ2-3|TRBD1|NA
ASRQGASTDTQY
>TRBV6-1|TRBJ2-6|NA|NA
ASSEGQTGANVLT
>TRBV25-1|TRBJ2-2|NA|NA
ASSDYRMGTGELF
>TRBV10-3|TRBJ1-1|TRBD1|NA
AISKQGARTEAF
>TRBV14|TRBJ1-4|TRBD1|NA
ARDRGNEKLF
>TRBV12-5|TRBJ2-7|NA|NA
ASGPWKQVRLQY
>TRBV21-1|TRBJ1-2|NA|NA
ASSGGQGRNGYT
>TRBV5-4|TRBJ2-7|TRBD1|NA
ASSLGTGITYEQY
>TRBV5-4|TRBJ1-1|NA|NA
ASSGWVGAEAF
>TRBV2|TRBJ1-2|NA|NA
ASSPAAGNYGYT
>TRBV29-1|TRBJ1-1|TRBD1|few
SVEGADRGVTEAF
>TRBV27|TRBJ1-2|TRBD1|NA
ASRPGQGAYGYT
>TRBV27|TRBJ2-3|NA|few
ASSPRDSFTDTQY
>TRBV27|TRBJ1-6|NA|NA
ASSLSRNSPLH